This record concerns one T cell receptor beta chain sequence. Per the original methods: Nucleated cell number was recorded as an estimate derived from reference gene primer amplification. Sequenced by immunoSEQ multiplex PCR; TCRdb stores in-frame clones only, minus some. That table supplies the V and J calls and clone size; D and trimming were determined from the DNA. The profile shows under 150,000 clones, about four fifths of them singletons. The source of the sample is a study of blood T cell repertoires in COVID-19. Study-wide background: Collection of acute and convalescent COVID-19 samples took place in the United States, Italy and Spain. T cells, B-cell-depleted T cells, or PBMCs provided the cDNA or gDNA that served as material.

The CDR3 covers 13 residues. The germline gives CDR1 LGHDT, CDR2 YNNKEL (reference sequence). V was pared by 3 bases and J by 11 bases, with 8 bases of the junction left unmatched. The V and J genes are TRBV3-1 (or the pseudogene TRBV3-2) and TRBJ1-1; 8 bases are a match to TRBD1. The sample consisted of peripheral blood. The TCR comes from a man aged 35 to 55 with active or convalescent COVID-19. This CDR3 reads CASSQADRGTAFF. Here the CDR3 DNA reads TGTGCCAGCAGCCAGGCCGACAGGGGCACCGCTTTCTTT.